A selection of T cell receptor beta chains follows, all from one sample in a study of glioma-infiltrating T cells after dendritic cell vaccination. Some clones are missing from TCRdb's copy, which holds only in-frame ones; the method was immunoSEQ multiplex PCR. The top ten hold more than 8.5% of the sample, which has approximately 50,000 clones, over 75% seen once. The starting material was blood, obtained after dendritic cell vaccination. These receptor sequences come from a human donor with glioblastoma. Both conserved end residues are part of each CDR3. The D gene is left open where the match is weak. Rows may omit the clone size; those that give it use once, few, many or a size class.

d_call: TRBD2; v_call: TRBV19; cdr3_length: 13; clone_size: .; j_call: TRBJ2-5; cdr3_aa: CASSGGSWETQYF; cdr3_nt: TGTGCCAGTAGCGGCGGGAGTTGGGAGACCCAGTACTTC
d_call: .; v_call: TRBV29-1; cdr3_length: 12; clone_size: .; j_call: TRBJ2-3; cdr3_aa: CSVDGASDTQYF; cdr3_nt: TGCAGCGTTGATGGGGCATCGGATACGCAGTATTTT
d_call: TRBD1; v_call: TRBV25-1; cdr3_length: 15; clone_size: few; j_call: TRBJ2-3; cdr3_aa: CASRGSTGGADTQYF; cdr3_nt: TGTGCCAGCAGGGGCTCGACAGGGGGGGCAGATACGCAGTATTTT
d_call: .; v_call: TRBV18; cdr3_length: 15; clone_size: .; j_call: TRBJ1-2; cdr3_aa: CASSPLFLRDYGYTF; cdr3_nt: TGTGCCAGCTCACCACTCTTCCTCAGGGACTATGGCTACACCTTC
d_call: .; v_call: TRBV27; cdr3_length: 14; clone_size: .; j_call: TRBJ1-5; cdr3_aa: CASSLSPGSRPQHF; cdr3_nt: TGTGCCAGCAGTTTATCCCCAGGAAGTCGGCCCCAGCATTTT
d_call: .; v_call: TRBV5-1; cdr3_length: 18; clone_size: .; j_call: TRBJ2-3; cdr3_aa: CASSSERRGSITGDTQYF; cdr3_nt: TGCGCCAGCAGCTCGGAGAGGAGGGGTAGCATCACAGGAGATACGCAGTATTTT
d_call: .; v_call: TRBV19; cdr3_length: 15; clone_size: .; j_call: TRBJ1-1; cdr3_aa: CASSIVREMNTEAFF; cdr3_nt: TGTGCCAGTAGTATAGTTCGGGAAATGAACACTGAAGCTTTCTTT
d_call: .; v_call: TRBV30; cdr3_length: 13; clone_size: .; j_call: TRBJ2-3; cdr3_aa: CAWSTGSTDTQYF; cdr3_nt: TGTGCCTGGAGTACAGGGTCGACAGATACGCAGTATTTT
d_call: .; v_call: TRBV5-4; cdr3_length: 11; clone_size: .; j_call: TRBJ2-2; cdr3_aa: CASSSSGELFF; cdr3_nt: TGTGCCAGCAGCTCGTCCGGGGAGCTGTTTTTT
d_call: TRBD1; v_call: TRBV7-2; cdr3_length: 15; clone_size: once; j_call: TRBJ2-5; cdr3_aa: CASSWDRGLQETQYF; cdr3_nt: TGTGCCAGCAGTTGGGACAGGGGCCTTCAAGAGACCCAGTACTTC
d_call: .; v_call: TRBV5-6; cdr3_length: 15; clone_size: .; j_call: TRBJ1-2; cdr3_aa: CASSFRAGIYYGYTF; cdr3_nt: TGTGCCAGCAGCTTTCGGGCAGGGATCTACTATGGCTACACCTTC
d_call: .; v_call: TRBV7-3; cdr3_length: 15; clone_size: once; j_call: TRBJ1-5; cdr3_aa: CASSARVGGNQPQHF; cdr3_nt: TGTGCCAGCAGCGCCAGGGTGGGAGGGAATCAGCCCCAGCATTTT
d_call: TRBD1; v_call: TRBV5-5; cdr3_length: 14; clone_size: .; j_call: TRBJ2-2; cdr3_aa: CASRSSGGSGELFF; cdr3_nt: TGTGCCAGCAGAAGTTCAGGGGGCTCCGGGGAGCTGTTTTTT
d_call: TRBD2; v_call: TRBV4-2; cdr3_length: 16; clone_size: .; j_call: TRBJ2-5; cdr3_aa: CASSQHSGGPQETQYF; cdr3_nt: TGTGCCAGCAGCCAACATAGCGGGGGGCCCCAAGAGACCCAGTACTTC
d_call: .; v_call: TRBV28; cdr3_length: 13; clone_size: .; j_call: TRBJ1-1; cdr3_aa: CASRTDINTEAFF; cdr3_nt: TGTGCCAGCAGGACAGATATTAACACTGAAGCTTTCTTT
d_call: TRBD2; v_call: TRBV9; cdr3_length: 15; clone_size: .; j_call: TRBJ2-7; cdr3_aa: CASSVTGTSGYEQYF; cdr3_nt: TGTGCCAGCAGCGTCACCGGGACTAGCGGATACGAGCAGTACTTC
d_call: .; v_call: TRBV11-2; cdr3_length: 15; clone_size: .; j_call: TRBJ1-4; cdr3_aa: CASSRRRATNEKLFF; cdr3_nt: TGTGCCAGCAGCCGTCGTCGTGCAACTAATGAAAAACTGTTTTTT
d_call: .; v_call: TRBV30; cdr3_length: 14; clone_size: .; j_call: TRBJ1-4; cdr3_aa: CAWKLKGHVEKLFF; cdr3_nt: TGTGCCTGGAAACTTAAGGGACACGTTGAAAAACTGTTTTTT
d_call: TRBD2; v_call: TRBV30; cdr3_length: 16; clone_size: once; j_call: TRBJ2-3; cdr3_aa: CAWSFGTGTKTDTQYF; cdr3_nt: TGTGCCTGGAGTTTTGGGACCGGGACTAAGACAGATACGCAGTATTTT
d_call: TRBD1; v_call: TRBV11-2; cdr3_length: 14; clone_size: .; j_call: TRBJ2-7; cdr3_aa: CASSPVGQLYEQYF; cdr3_nt: TGTGCCAGCAGCCCCGTGGGACAGCTTTACGAGCAGTACTTC
d_call: TRBD1; v_call: TRBV6-5; cdr3_length: 15; clone_size: many; j_call: TRBJ1-3; cdr3_aa: CASSYTGGSGNTIYF; cdr3_nt: TGTGCCAGCAGTTACACAGGGGGCTCTGGAAACACCATATATTTT
d_call: TRBD2; v_call: TRBV28; cdr3_length: 19; clone_size: few; j_call: TRBJ2-1; cdr3_aa: CASSTPQIQAGGLGNEQFF; cdr3_nt: TGTGCCAGCAGTACACCCCAAATTCAAGCGGGGGGGCTAGGCAATGAGCAGTTCTTC
d_call: .; v_call: TRBV6-5; cdr3_length: 11; clone_size: .; j_call: TRBJ1-3; cdr3_aa: CASIRGNTIYF; cdr3_nt: TGTGCCAGCATTCGTGGAAACACCATATATTTT
d_call: .; v_call: TRBV2; cdr3_length: 12; clone_size: .; j_call: TRBJ1-1; cdr3_aa: CASISVDTEAFF; cdr3_nt: TGTGCCAGCATTTCAGTGGACACTGAAGCTTTCTTT
d_call: .; v_call: TRBV18; cdr3_length: 13; clone_size: .; j_call: TRBJ1-1; cdr3_aa: CASSRQANTEAFF; cdr3_nt: TGTGCCAGCTCACGACAGGCGAACACTGAAGCTTTCTTT
d_call: .; v_call: TRBV4-1; cdr3_length: 14; clone_size: .; j_call: TRBJ1-5; cdr3_aa: CASSQVTSNQPQHF; cdr3_nt: TGCGCCAGCAGCCAAGTCACAAGCAATCAGCCCCAGCATTTT
d_call: .; v_call: TRBV23-1; cdr3_length: 13; clone_size: .; j_call: TRBJ1-1; cdr3_aa: CASSRAGDTEAFF; cdr3_nt: TGCGCCAGCAGTCGCGCGGGGGACACTGAAGCTTTCTTT
d_call: .; v_call: TRBV29-1; cdr3_length: 13; clone_size: few; j_call: TRBJ1-5; cdr3_aa: CSVRDNFNQPQHF; cdr3_nt: TGCAGCGTTCGAGACAATTTCAATCAGCCCCAGCATTTT
d_call: TRBD2; v_call: TRBV30; cdr3_length: 14; clone_size: .; j_call: TRBJ2-1; cdr3_aa: CAWSTERGYNEQFF; cdr3_nt: TGTGCCTGGAGTACCGAGCGGGGTTACAATGAGCAGTTCTTC
d_call: .; v_call: TRBV19; cdr3_length: 14; clone_size: .; j_call: TRBJ1-1; cdr3_aa: CASSIGIEVPEAFF; cdr3_nt: TGTGCCAGTAGTATAGGCATCGAGGTCCCTGAAGCTTTCTTT
d_call: .; v_call: TRBV4-2; cdr3_length: 19; clone_size: .; j_call: TRBJ2-7; cdr3_aa: CASSQGFGGAIWMNDEQYF; cdr3_nt: TGTGCCAGCAGCCAAGGCTTTGGAGGGGCGATTTGGATGAACGACGAGCAGTACTTC
d_call: TRBD1; v_call: TRBV2; cdr3_length: 19; clone_size: .; j_call: TRBJ1-5; cdr3_aa: CASSAPAGTTTGNNQPQHF; cdr3_nt: TGTGCCAGCAGTGCCCCCGCCGGGACAACGACAGGGAACAATCAGCCCCAGCATTTT
d_call: TRBD1; v_call: TRBV7-6; cdr3_length: 14; clone_size: .; j_call: TRBJ2-7; cdr3_aa: CASSHRTGPYEQYF; cdr3_nt: TGTGCCAGCAGCCACCGGACAGGACCCTACGAGCAGTACTTC
d_call: .; v_call: TRBV7-9; cdr3_length: 16; clone_size: .; j_call: TRBJ1-5; cdr3_aa: CASSLGDRYSNQPQHF; cdr3_nt: TGTGCCAGCAGCTTAGGAGACAGATATAGCAATCAGCCCCAGCATTTT
d_call: .; v_call: TRBV5-1; cdr3_length: 15; clone_size: few; j_call: TRBJ2-2; cdr3_aa: CASSFSVQEDGELFF; cdr3_nt: TGCGCCAGCAGCTTTTCGGTTCAAGAGGACGGGGAGCTGTTTTTT
d_call: TRBD1; v_call: TRBV28; cdr3_length: 16; clone_size: once; j_call: TRBJ2-7; cdr3_aa: CASSFTGTGGPYEQYF; cdr3_nt: TGTGCCAGCAGTTTTACCGGGACAGGGGGACCCTACGAGCAGTACTTC
d_call: TRBD1; v_call: TRBV4-3; cdr3_length: 13; clone_size: .; j_call: TRBJ2-7; cdr3_aa: CASSRTGTYEQYF; cdr3_nt: TGCGCCAGCAGTCGGACAGGGACCTACGAGCAGTACTTC